One sample yielded the 12 T cell receptor beta chains listed below, sequenced in a study of cytomegalovirus exposure and HLA in healthy donors. With 60 Vbeta and 13 Jbeta primers, the PCR was carried out. Sequencing was performed with immunoSEQ multiplex PCR; in TCRdb, only in-frame clones are kept and a portion is missing. Of about 160,000 clones listed, approximately 85% are singletons. Specimen: PBMCs. All receptors derive from a man aged 18 to 29 in good health and CMV-seropositive.

V usage is TRBV7-9 and J usage is TRBJ2-7; 7 bases line up with TRBD1. Germline values: CDR1 SEHNR, CDR2 FQNEAQ (reference sequence). Germline trimming cut 1 base from V and 5 bases from J; bases unmatched to any gene: 8. This CDR3 spans 15 amino acids. CDR3 loop: CASSLEVGGVHEQYF. CDR3 nucleotides: TGTGCCAGCAGCTTAGAGGTAGGGGGCGTCCACGAGCAGTACTTC.

This chain joins TRBV15 and TRBJ1-2; D gene unclear. V was clipped by 0 bases and J by 2 bases, with 19 bases between them. The CDR3 totals 18 residues. From germline, CDR1 is LNHNV and CDR2 YYDKDF (reference sequence). This chain's CDR3 is CATSREGGLTILNYGYTF. CDR3 bases: TGTGCCACCAGCAGAGAGGGAGGCCTCACCATCCTAAACTATGGCTACACCTTC.

V and J are TRBV5-6 and TRBJ2-3; D uncertain. V lost 0 bases to trimming and J lost 4 bases, with 3 bases between them. Germline assignment: CDR1 SGHDT and CDR2 YYEEEE. The CDR3 totals 12 residues. The CDR3 DNA reads as TGTGCCAGCAGCTTGGAGCCAGATACGCAGTATTTT. The encoded protein is CASSLEPDTQYF.

The rearrangement joins TRBV11-2 to TRBJ2-6; D might be TRBD1 (6 bases). The V gene lost 6 bases and the J gene lost 0 bases, with 12 bases spanning the gap. CDR1 is SGHAT, CDR2 FQNNGV, per germline. CDR3 length: 16 residues. The CDR3 nucleotides are TGTGCCAGCAGTCATGAACAGGGCTCTGGGGCCAACGTCCTGACTTTC. It codes for CASSHEQGSGANVLTF.

The chain recombines TRBV23-1 with TRBJ1-2, with D unresolved. TRBV23-1 is annotated as an ORF whose role is uncertain. This CDR3 is built from 15 residues. V dropped 0 bases and J dropped 4 bases, with 12 bases sitting between them. The CDR3 nucleotides are TGCGCCAGCAGTCAATCGGAGTTCTTCACCTATGGCTACACCTTC. Amino acid sequence: CASSQSEFFTYGYTF.

V usage is TRBV21-1 and J usage is TRBJ1-2; the table's D call of TRBD1 was not tested on the DNA. TRBV21-1 is given as a pseudogene. CDR3 size: 16 residues. CDR3 nucleotides: TGTGCCGGTTCTTGCGAGACAGGGGGTGGGTTTGGGGGCTACACCTTC. Protein: CAGSCETGGGFGGYTF.

This chain joins TRBV5-1 and TRBJ2-3; a possible D gene is TRBD2 (6 bases). V was shortened by 5 bases and J by 4 bases, with 11 bases between the two germline ends. CDR3 size: 13 residues. Germline-derived CDR1 and CDR2 are SGHRS and YFSETQ. CDR3 DNA: TGCGCCAGCAGGCCGACTAGTGCAGATACGCAGTATTTT. This codes for CASRPTSADTQYF.

The sample holds a few counts of this clone. Additional DNA sequences in this sample encode the identical CDR3. The V call is TRBV4-3, the J call TRBJ2-7, with TRBD1 as a possible D gene (7 bases). The CDR3 contains 16 residues. V gave up 2 bases and J gave up 2 bases, with 16 bases separating them. CDR1 LGHNA and CDR2 YSLEER come from the germline V gene. The CDR3 region is CASSQSWAGQPYEQYF. For the CDR3, the DNA is TGCGCCAGCAGCCAATCTTGGGCGGGACAGCCCTACGAGCAGTACTTC.

The chain links TRBV27 to TRBJ2-1, with 9 positions matching TRBD2. V lost 5 bases, J lost 0 bases, and 8 bases stayed unmatched. Per germline, CDR1 MNHEY and CDR2 SMNVEV (reference sequence). The CDR3 covers 17 residues. DNA for the CDR3: TGTGCCAGCAGTGCGGGGGGGGGCCCGAGCTCCTACAATGAGCAGTTCTTC. Protein: CASSAGGGPSSYNEQFF.

This clone was found once. The V gene is TRBV6-1, the J gene TRBJ2-5, with TRBD1 matching over 7 bases. The CDR3 runs to 12 residues. CDR1 is MNHNS and CDR2 is SASEGT in the germline V gene. Trimming at V came to 0 bases and at J to 14 bases, leaving 6 bases not matched to a gene. This chain's CDR3 is CASSEAGGQNYF. Here the CDR3 DNA reads TGTGCCAGCAGTGAAGCTGGGGGACAGAATTACTTC.

The chain recombines TRBV6-5 with TRBJ1-2; D perhaps matches TRBD1 (5 bases). V lost 6 bases and J lost 10, with 12 bases in between. The CDR3 is 11 amino acids. Germline V gives CDR1 MNHEY, CDR2 SVGAGI. CDR3 region: CASRPQGAYTF. The CDR3, as DNA: TGTGCCAGCAGACCCCAGGGTGCCTACACCTTC.

This rearrangement joins TRBV5-5 to TRBJ1-2; D might be TRBD1 (5 bases). Looked up from germline, CDR1 is SGHKS and CDR2 is YYEKEE (reference sequence). The CDR3 is 14 amino acids. V gave up 0 bases and J gave up 4 bases, with 10 bases separating them. CDR3 sequence reads: CASSLADGGYGYTF. CDR3 nucleotides: TGTGCCAGCAGCTTGGCGGACGGGGGCTATGGCTACACCTTC.